A single sample gave rise to the 18 T cell receptor beta chains below, sequenced in a study of cytomegalovirus exposure and HLA in healthy donors. The PCR ran on 60 Vbeta and 13 Jbeta primers. Produced via immunoSEQ multiplex PCR; TCRdb's table is partial and in-frame only. The sample has roughly 110,000 clones, less than 85% seen once; the top ten hold around 13%. Sequences were obtained from PBMCs. These receptors all stem from a woman in her forties in good health and CMV-seropositive.

J is TRBJ2-1 and V is TRBV5-1; D is unclear. CDR1 is SGHRS, CDR2 YFSETQ, per germline. Deletions cut 0 bases from V and 4 bases from J, with 5 bases between. There are 13 residues in the CDR3. The CDR3, as DNA: TGCGCCAGCAGCTTGGCTAGATACAATGAGCAGTTCTTC. Translating it yields CASSLARYNEQFF. The variable domain in full, completed from reference TRBV5-1 and TRBJ2-1, reads KAGVTQTPRYLIKTRGQQVTLSCSPISGHRSVSWYQQTPGQGLQFLFEYFSETQRNKGNFPGRFSGRQFSNSRSEMNVSTLELGDSALYLCASSLARYNEQFFGPGTRLTVL.

The V gene is TRBV6-1, the J gene TRBJ1-2; D not resolved. Trimming pared 6 bases from V and 2 bases from J, leaving 10 bases between. This CDR3 has 13 residues. CDR1 is MNHNS, CDR2 SASEGT, per germline. CDR3 nucleotides: TGTGCCAGCAGGGCGACACCCAACTATGGCTACACCTTC. Its translation is CASRATPNYGYTF.

The V gene is TRBV30, the J gene TRBJ1-6; TRBD1 matches at 9 bases. The CDR3 spans 15 residues. In germline, CDR1 is GTSNPN, CDR2 SVGIG (reference sequence). Germline trimming cut 5 bases from V and 7 bases from J; bases unmatched to any gene: 9. CDR3: CAWGRNRGLNSPLHF. The CDR3 nucleotides are TGTGCCTGGGGGAGGAACAGGGGGCTCAATTCACCCCTCCACTTT.

About this clone: In the same sample, other DNA sequences code for this CDR3. The CDR3 sequence is CASSLAGGPYEQYF. The CDR3 DNA reads TGTGCCAGCAGCTTGGCGGGGGGGCCTTACGAGCAGTACTTC. This chain joins TRBV7-2 and TRBJ2-7; TRBD2 agrees at 9 bases. The CDR3 runs 14 residues. Trimming at V came to 3 bases and at J to 4 bases, leaving 4 bases not matched to a gene. Looked up from germline, CDR1 is SGHTA and CDR2 is FQGNSA.

The chain employs TRBV5-8 and TRBJ1-5; TRBD1 might be the D (6 bases). Germline V gene lookup returns CDR1 SGHTS and CDR2 YDEGEE. This CDR3 spans 15 amino acids. The V and J ends lost 1 base and 0 bases respectively, with 8 bases between them. CDR3 in amino acids: CASSLTGFSNQPQHF. The CDR3 region has the DNA TGTGCCAGCAGCTTGACAGGGTTTAGCAATCAGCCCCAGCATTTT.

This chain links TRBV4-2 with TRBJ1-4; TRBD1 agrees at 10 bases. Germline V CDR1 and CDR2: LGHNA, YNFKEQ. The CDR3 covers 16 residues. J gave up 4 bases and V 0 bases, and 2 bases lay outside the gene matches. In nucleotides, the CDR3 is TGTGCCAGCAGCCAAGATGGGACAGGGGATAATGAAAAACTGTTTTTT. It encodes CASSQDGTGDNEKLFF.

This clone occurred a few times. The chain recombines TRBV30 with TRBJ2-5, with 8 bases aligning to TRBD2. The CDR3 extends over 12 amino acids. The V and J ends lost 4 bases and 9 bases, in that order; junction bases with no gene match: 7. The germline V gene encodes CDR1 GTSNPN and CDR2 SVGIG (reference sequence). The CDR3 bases are TGTGCCTGGACTTCTCACGGGGGGGCCCAGTACTTC. The encoded protein is CAWTSHGGAQYF.

This rearrangement joins TRBV30 to TRBJ1-5; D not resolved. V was pared by 1 base and J by 0 bases, with 10 bases between. This CDR3 spans 15 amino acids. CDR1 GTSNPN and CDR2 SVGIG come from the germline V gene (reference sequence). Written as DNA, the CDR3 is TGTGCCTGGAGTGGACCCGGGGTTAGCAATCAGCCCCAGCATTTT. It translates to CAWSGPGVSNQPQHF.

The chain employs TRBV6-1 and TRBJ1-1; D might be TRBD1 (6 bases). The CDR3 is 13 amino acids. The V gene's germline CDR1 is MNHNS and CDR2 SASEGT. Trimming stripped 8 bases from V and 6 bases from J, with 16 bases between. This CDR3 is CASGPSGAAEAFF. The CDR3 nucleotides read TGTGCCAGCGGGCCCTCAGGGGCAGCTGAAGCTTTCTTT.

The table lists this clone with a few counts. CDR3: CASSLDRTYGYTF. For the CDR3, the DNA is TGTGCCAGCAGCTTGGACAGAACCTATGGCTACACCTTC. The gene calls are TRBV7-2 and TRBJ1-2; D perhaps matches TRBD1 (6 bases). In germline, CDR1 is SGHTA, CDR2 FQGNSA. V gave up 3 bases and J gave up 4 bases, with 9 bases separating them. The CDR3 runs to 13 residues.

The gene calls are TRBV30 and TRBJ2-7, with TRBD1 matching over 12 bases. CDR1 and CDR2 from the germline V gene are GTSNPN and SVGIG (reference sequence). The length of the CDR3 is 14 residues. The ends lost 0 bases at V and 5 bases at J; junction bases unmatched: 2. Written as DNA, the CDR3 is TGTGCCTGGAGTGTCGGGACAGGGGGCGACGAGCAGTACTTC. Translation gives CAWSVGTGGDEQYF. Complete variable domain (other parts from reference TRBV30 and TRBJ2-7): SQTIHQWPATLVQPVGSPLSLECTVEGTSNPNLYWYRQAAGRGLQLLFYSVGIGQISSEVPQNLSASRPQDRQFILSSKKLLLSDSGFYLCAWSVGTGGDEQYFGPGTRLTVT.

This clone was found a few times. This chain joins TRBV5-4 and TRBJ1-1; D uncertain. CDR3 length: 14 amino acids. The V end lost 2 bases, the J end lost 3 bases, and 11 bases lay between the germline ends. CDR1 and CDR2 from the germline V gene are SGHNT and YYREEE (reference sequence). CDR3 sequence reads: CASSFRGRDTEAFF. The DNA for the CDR3 is TGTGCCAGCAGCTTTCGGGGTAGAGACACTGAAGCTTTCTTT.

This clone was seen just once. This sequence joins TRBV30 and TRBJ2-5; tentatively, D is TRBD1 (6 bases). The CDR3 is made up of 14 amino acids. V dropped 1 base and J dropped 5 bases, with 14 bases sitting between them. Per germline, CDR1 GTSNPN and CDR2 SVGIG (reference sequence). The CDR3 spells CAWSGTEKWETQYF. The CDR3 coding sequence is TGTGCCTGGAGTGGGACAGAAAAGTGGGAGACCCAGTACTTC.

The chain has TRBV6-5 and TRBJ1-2, with 8 bases fitting TRBD1. Germline-derived CDR1 and CDR2 are MNHEY and SVGAGI. The CDR3 spans 13 residues. V shed 6 bases, J shed 10 bases, and the junction held 10 bases outside the gene matches. This chain's CDR3 is CASRRWTGKDYTF. The CDR3 DNA is TGTGCCAGCAGAAGGTGGACAGGGAAGGACTACACCTTC.

The chain has TRBV6-1 and TRBJ1-1; tentatively, D is TRBD1 (5 bases). This CDR3 is built from 13 residues. V shed 3 bases and J shed 5 bases, with 10 bases lying between them. In germline, CDR1 is MNHNS, CDR2 SASEGT. CDR3 amino acids: CASSDQGRTEAFF. As DNA, the CDR3 is TGTGCCAGCAGTGATCAGGGAAGGACTGAAGCTTTCTTT.

This chain connects TRBV4-2 to TRBJ2-5, with 9 bases identical to TRBD1. The CDR3 is 17 amino acids. Trimming at V came to 4 bases and at J to 5 bases, leaving 14 bases not matched to a gene. Germline loops: CDR1 LGHNA, CDR2 YNFKEQ. DNA for the CDR3: TGTGCCAGCAGCCCAGGCCGGGACAGGGCTTACCCGGAGACCCAGTACTTC. It translates to CASSPGRDRAYPETQYF.

The V gene is TRBV30, the J gene TRBJ2-7, with no clear D. The germline V and J ends were trimmed by 2 bases and 0 bases, with 14 bases remaining between them. This CDR3 is 15 amino acids long. Germline values: CDR1 GTSNPN, CDR2 SVGIG (reference sequence). In DNA, the CDR3 is TGTGCCTGGAGTCCAAATTTCGGGTTCTCCTACGAGCAGTACTTC. Amino acid sequence: CAWSPNFGFSYEQYF.

This chain links TRBV9 with TRBJ2-7, with D perhaps matching TRBD2 (6 bases). V shed 3 bases and J shed 0 bases, with 13 bases lying between them. The CDR3 spans 15 residues. The germline V gene has CDR1 SGDLS and CDR2 YYNGEE. In DNA form, the CDR3 reads TGTGCCAGCAGCGGGGGGGACGGTGCCTCCTACGAGCAGTACTTC. Its protein product is CASSGGDGASYEQYF. Based on the CDR3 plus reference TRBV9 and TRBJ2-7, the full variable domain is DSGVTQTPKHLITATGQRVTLRCSPRSGDLSVYWYQQSLDQGLQFLIQYYNGEERAKGNILERFSAQQFPDLHSELNLSSLELGDSALYFCASSGGDGASYEQYFGPGTRLTVT.